These 30 T cell receptor beta chains were sequenced from one sample in a study of regulatory T cells in long-lasting Graves disease. The time point denotes: newly diagnosed GD, antithyroid drugs for less than 3 months. Construction of the TCR library relied on RNA isolated from PBMCs. Arm-PCR of CDR3 regions and iRepertoire HTBI primers were the basis on which TCR beta libraries were built. TCRdb redid the calling of the multiplex PCR reads with MiXCR, one entry per CDR3 protein. The table lists approximately 230,000 distinct CDR3 sequences, approximately 16% of them singletons. Sequenced here: peripheral blood mononuclear cells (PBMCs), sampled at new diagnosis, from a patient treated with antithyroid drugs. Every receptor here comes from a female donor with Graves disease.

This clonotype was seen repeatedly, ten times or more. This chain links TRBV7-2 with TRBJ2-5; 11 bases align to TRBD1. There are 15 residues in the CDR3. CDR1 and CDR2 from the germline V gene are SGHTA and FQGNSA. J lost 9 bases, V lost 9 bases, and 15 bases had no gene match. For the CDR3, the DNA is TGTGCCAGTTCCACGTCAGGGACAGGGGGTGGGGCCCAGTACTTC. It yields the protein CASSTSGTGGGAQYF.

This clonotype was picked up a small number of times. This chain connects TRBV6-2 or TRBV6-3 to TRBJ2-3, with D perhaps matching TRBD2 (6 bases). V dropped 3 bases and J dropped 3 bases, with 13 bases sitting between them. In germline, CDR1 is MNHEY, CDR2 SVGEGT. The CDR3 covers 15 residues. The CDR3 here is CASSYGGRETDTQYF. CDR3 nucleotide sequence: TGTGCCAGCAGTTATGGAGGGCGGGAAACAGATACGCAGTATTTT.

Details on this clonotype: A much more abundant neighbour one base away suggests this may be a read error. The chain links TRBV5-1 to TRBJ2-1; 9 bases match TRBD2. The CDR3 runs to 16 residues. Looked up from germline, CDR1 is SGHRS and CDR2 is YFSETQ. V lost 0 bases and J lost 5; bases outside the gene matches: 6. CDR3 sequence: CASSLVSAGGNNEQFF. CDR3 bases: TGCGCCAGCAGCTTGGTGAGTGCGGGAGGGAACAATGAGCAGTTCTTC. Based on the CDR3 plus reference TRBV5-1 and TRBJ2-1, the full variable domain is KAGVTQTPRYLIKTRGQQVTLSCSPISGHRSVSWYQQTPGQGLQFLFEYFSETQRNKGNFPGRFSGRQFSNSRSEMNVSTLELGDSALYLCASSLVSAGGNNEQFFGPGTRLTVL.

This clonotype has at least ten counts. The V and J genes are TRBV20-1 and TRBJ1-4; no clear D gene. V was shortened by 4 bases and J by 14 bases, with 20 bases between the two germline ends. The CDR3 is 13 residues long. Germline CDR1 and CDR2: DFQATT and SNEGSKA (reference sequence). The CDR3 region is CSATSGPSLGLFF. The CDR3 bases are TGCAGTGCTACCTCCGGGCCCAGTCTTGGGCTGTTTTTT.

At least ten counts were recorded for this clonotype. The chain employs TRBV24-1 and TRBJ2-1; D possibly corresponds to TRBD1 (6 bases). V was clipped by 1 base and J by 7 bases, with 10 bases between them. Per the germline V gene, CDR1 is KGHDR and CDR2 is SFDVKD. The CDR3 totals 14 residues. DNA for the CDR3: TGTGCCACCAGTGATTTCAATACAGGGAATGAGCAGTTCTTC. Translating it yields CATSDFNTGNEQFF.

This clonotype was detected many times. The V gene is TRBV10-3, the J gene TRBJ2-7; D perhaps matches TRBD2 (6 bases). The CDR3 sequence is 14 residues long. From germline, CDR1 is ENHRY and CDR2 SYGVKD. V was pared by 0 bases and J by 5 bases, with 11 bases between. The DNA of the CDR3 is TGTGCCATCAGTGAGTCAACTAGCAACGACGAGCAGTACTTC. It is translated as CAISESTSNDEQYF.

The chain carries TRBV6-1 and TRBJ1-5, with TRBD1 identical over 7 bases. The V gene's germline CDR1 is MNHNS and CDR2 SASEGT. Trimming took 3 bases from V and 4 from J; bases not matched to a gene: 6. This CDR3 has 15 residues. CDR3 sequence reads: CASSDQAGGNQPQHF. As DNA, the CDR3 is TGTGCCAGCAGTGATCAGGCAGGGGGAAATCAGCCCCAGCATTTT.

The chain joins TRBV15 to TRBJ2-1, with 8 nucleotides matching TRBD2. Germline CDR1 reads LNHNV; CDR2 reads YYDKDF (reference sequence). The CDR3 loop spans 17 amino acids. V lost 2 bases to trimming and J lost 6 bases; unmatched junction nucleotides: 12. The CDR3 bases are TGTGCCACCAGCAGAATAAATACGGGACTAGTAGGCAATGAGCAGTTCTTC. Its translation is CATSRINTGLVGNEQFF.

To note about this clonotype: Just one base apart from a much larger clone, this may be a read error. The CDR3: CSVTLQGYGYEQFF. The CDR3 DNA reads as TGCAGCGTTACGCTGCAGGGGTACGGCTACGAGCAGTTCTTC. The chain carries TRBV29-1 and TRBJ2-1; D possibly corresponds to TRBD1 (6 bases). Germline V gives CDR1 SQVTM, CDR2 ANQGSEA. V dropped 5 bases and J dropped 10 bases, with 21 bases sitting between them. The length of the CDR3 is 14 residues.

The sample holds many counts of this clonotype. This chain joins TRBV5-1 and TRBJ2-5; 7 bases agree with TRBD1. Per germline, CDR1 SGHRS and CDR2 YFSETQ. V lost 0 bases to trimming and J lost 3 bases; unmatched junction nucleotides: 2. The CDR3 covers 14 residues. CDR3 residues: CASSLEGAEETQYF. DNA of the CDR3: TGCGCCAGCAGCTTGGAGGGGGCAGAAGAGACCCAGTACTTC.

The CDR3 sequence: CASSSGTFTTDTQYF. DNA for the CDR3: TGTGCCAGCAGCTCCGGGACATTTACCACAGATACGCAGTATTTT. This sequence joins TRBV11-3 and TRBJ2-3; perhaps TRBD1 as D (6 bases). V gave up 4 bases and J gave up 2 bases, with 13 bases separating them. The CDR3 sequence is 15 residues long. Germline-derived CDR1 and CDR2 are SGHNT and YENEEA. Supplemented by reference TRBV11-3 and TRBJ2-3, the full variable domain reads EAGVVQSPRYKIIEKKQPVAFWCNPISGHNTLYWYLQNLGQGPELLIRYENEEAVDDSQLPKDRFSAERLKGVDSTLKIQPAELGDSAVYLCASSSGTFTTDTQYFGPGTRLTVL.

This chain uses TRBV12-3 or TRBV12-4 with TRBJ1-1; 7 positions match TRBD1. V was pared by 3 bases and J by 3 bases, with 7 bases of the junction left unmatched. The CDR3 sequence is 15 residues long. CDR3 sequence: CASSLTRDRDTEAFF. CDR3 DNA: TGTGCCAGCAGTTTGACTAGGGACAGAGACACTGAAGCTTTCTTT.

Concerning this clonotype itself: A much bigger clone sits one base away, suggesting this may be a read error. This chain connects TRBV3-1 to TRBJ1-2; 7 bases fit TRBD1. The CDR3 spans 13 residues. Germline V gene sequence: CDR1 LGHDT, CDR2 YNNKEL (reference sequence). DNA for the CDR3: TGTGCCAGCAGCCCCTCCCAGGGAGGGGGCTGCACCTTC. Amino acids: CASSPSQGGGCTF. The full variable domain, in which reference TRBV3-1 and TRBJ1-2 provide the parts outside the CDR3, is DTAVSQTPKYLVTQMGNDKSIKCEQNLGHDTMYWYKQDSKKFLKIMFSYNNKELIINETVPNRFSPKSPDKAHLNLHINSLELGDSAVYFCASSPSQGGGCTFGSGTRLTVV.

This clonotype appeared many times. The chain is built from TRBV18 and TRBJ2-7, with D hard to call. CDR3 length: 14 amino acids. Germline V gene sequence: CDR1 KGHSH, CDR2 LQKENI. Trimming left V 6 bases short and J 2 bases short, with 14 bases between. This chain's CDR3 is CASSPARSAYEQYF. CDR3 DNA: TGTGCCAGCTCCCCAGCGAGGTCCGCCTACGAGCAGTACTTC.

This clonotype showed up many times. The V gene is TRBV20-1, the J gene TRBJ1-4, with D unresolved. Deletions cut 5 bases from V and 0 bases from J, with 7 bases between. CDR1 DFQATT and CDR2 SNEGSKA come from the germline V gene (reference sequence). The CDR3 loop spans 13 amino acids. CDR3 DNA sequence: TGCAGTGCTCCCCAAGCAACTAATGAAAAACTGTTTTTT. Translation gives CSAPQATNEKLFF.

This clonotype showed up just a few times. This may be a read error, as it is one base from a much larger clone. The chain combines TRBV9 with TRBJ2-3; 10 bases are a match to TRBD2. Looked up from germline, CDR1 is SGDLS and CDR2 is YYNGEE. The CDR3 sequence is 15 residues long. Here the CDR3 reads CASSFSGRSADMQYF. The CDR3 nucleotides read TGTGCCAGCAGCTTTAGCGGGAGGAGTGCAGATATGCAGTATTTT.

The rearrangement links TRBV2 to TRBJ2-1; 11 bases fit TRBD2. The CDR3 has 15 residues. CDR1 and CDR2 (germline): SNHLY, FYNNEI. The V gene end was trimmed by 3 bases and the J gene end by 8 bases; junction bases not matched to a gene: 6. CDR3 bases: TGTGCCAGCAGTGAGCAACTAGCGGGAGCCGATGAGCAGTTCTTC. Encoded protein: CASSEQLAGADEQFF.

As concerns this clonotype: A much larger clone lies a single base off, so this may be a read error. This chain uses TRBV11-3 with TRBJ1-1; D not resolved. CDR1 and CDR2 from the germline V gene are SGHNT and YENEEA. This CDR3 region has 13 residues. CDR3 loop: CASSEDENTEAYF. The CDR3 nucleotides read TGTGCCAGCAGCGAAGACGAAAACACTGAAGCTTACTTT.

This clonotype was detected ten times or more. This sequence joins TRBV9 and TRBJ1-3; D gene unclear. This CDR3 spans 14 amino acids. With 0 bases removed from V and 3 bases from J, the gap between germline ends came to 7 bases. Looked up from germline, CDR1 is SGDLS and CDR2 is YYNGEE. The CDR3 loop is CASSVEAYGNTIYF. The DNA of the CDR3 is TGTGCCAGCAGCGTAGAGGCCTATGGAAACACCATATATTTT.

This clonotype showed up just a few times. V gene TRBV20-1 combines with J gene TRBJ1-5, with D unresolved. Between the trimmed V and J ends, which lost 3 bases and 2 bases, there was a span of 11 bases. CDR1 and CDR2 (germline): DFQATT, SNEGSKA (reference sequence). The CDR3 covers 14 residues. In DNA form, the CDR3 reads TGCAGTGCTAGGGAGCTCTACGGCAATCAGCCCCAGCATTTT. Its translation is CSARELYGNQPQHF.

This clonotype has a count of ten or more. The chain employs TRBV12-3 or TRBV12-4 and TRBJ2-1; D gene unclear. The ends were cut back, 1 base at V and 12 bases at J, with 10 bases in the middle. The CDR3 runs to 12 residues. The DNA for the CDR3 is TGTGCCAGCAGTTTAGTAACGAAAGGGCAGTTCTTC. Its protein product is CASSLVTKGQFF.

This clonotype was picked up many times. This sequence joins TRBV30 and TRBJ2-5; 7 positions match TRBD2. The CDR3 has 15 amino acids. Unmatched junction bases numbered 8, after V lost 0 bases and J lost 4 bases. Germline lookup yields CDR1 GTSNPN and CDR2 SVGIG (reference sequence). The CDR3 spells CAWSVLGGRRETQYF. The CDR3, as DNA: TGTGCCTGGAGTGTACTCGGGGGGAGAAGAGAGACCCAGTACTTC.

This clonotype occurred many times. The chain links TRBV3-1 to TRBJ1-6; perhaps TRBD1 as D (5 bases). CDR1 is LGHDT and CDR2 is YNNKEL in the germline V gene (reference sequence). The CDR3 spans 13 residues. V lost 6 bases and J 5 bases, leaving 8 bases between the germline ends. The CDR3 sequence is CASRGVDNSPLHF. The CDR3 nucleotides are TGTGCCAGCAGGGGGGTGGATAATTCACCCCTCCACTTT.

This clonotype showed up many times. V is TRBV19 and J is TRBJ1-6; D gene ambiguous. Deletions cut 6 bases from V and 3 bases from J, with 15 bases between. The CDR3 totals 16 residues. CDR1 is LNHDA, CDR2 SQIVND, per germline (reference sequence). Written as DNA, the CDR3 is TGTGCCAGTAGCATGACATGGACGGACTATAATTCACCCCTCCACTTT. Amino acids: CASSMTWTDYNSPLHF. Full variable domain (rest looked up from reference TRBV19 and TRBJ1-6): DGGITQSPKYLFRKEGQNVTLSCEQNLNHDAMYWYRQDPGQGLRLIYYSQIVNDFQKGDIAEGYSVSREKKESFPLTVTSAQKNPTAFYLCASSMTWTDYNSPLHFGNGTRLTVT.

This clonotype was recorded only once. This sequence joins TRBV11-2 and TRBJ2-3; 12 bases agree with TRBD2. Trimming took 4 bases from V and 2 from J; bases not matched to a gene: 7. The CDR3 consists of 17 residues. CDR1 is SGHAT and CDR2 is FQNNGV in the germline V gene. Here the CDR3 DNA reads TGTGCCAGCAGCTCGCGGACTAGCGGGACGATCACAGATACGCAGTATTTT. It codes for CASSSRTSGTITDTQYF. The complete variable domain, with remaining parts taken from reference TRBV11-2 and TRBJ2-3, reads EAGVAQSPRYKIIEKRQSVAFWCNPISGHATLYWYQQILGQGPKLLIQFQNNGVVDDSQLPKDRFSAERLKGVDSTLKIQPAKLEDSAVYLCASSSRTSGTITDTQYFGPGTRLTVL.

The CDR3 bases are TGTGCCTGGTTTAAGGACCGGGGCACGGGTGAAGCTTTCTTT. Translated: CAWFKDRGTGEAFF. The chain is built from TRBV30 and TRBJ1-1; D may be TRBD1 (5 bases). The germline V gene encodes CDR1 GTSNPN and CDR2 SVGIG (reference sequence). Deletions cut 5 bases from V and 7 bases from J, with 20 bases between. This CDR3 is 14 amino acids long. Looking up the rest from reference TRBV30 and TRBJ1-1 gives the full variable domain: SQTIHQWPATLVQPVGSPLSLECTVEGTSNPNLYWYRQAAGRGLQLLFYSVGIGQISSEVPQNLSASRPQDRQFILSSKKLLLSDSGFYLCAWFKDRGTGEAFFGQGTRLTVV.

In regard to this clonotype: This likely stems from a read error, as it lies one base from a far larger clone. V usage is TRBV11-1 and J usage is TRBJ2-2; the D gene is possibly TRBD2 (5 bases). The CDR3 spans 14 residues. The germline V gene encodes CDR1 SGHAT and CDR2 FQDESV (reference sequence). In DNA, the CDR3 is TGTGCCAGCAGGGACTCACCAAACACCGGGGAGCTGTATTTT. Protein: CASRDSPNTGELYF.

This clonotype is a singleton in its sample. This chain uses TRBV12-3 or TRBV12-4 with TRBJ2-1, with 7 bases fitting TRBD2. The V segment lost 6 bases and the J segment 4 bases; nucleotides outside the gene matches: 9. The CDR3 extends over 15 amino acids. The CDR3 nucleotides read TGTGCCAGCAGGTTATCTAGCGGAGTTTACAATGAGCAGTTCTTC. Protein sequence: CASRLSSGVYNEQFF.

This clonotype came up a few times. The CDR3 DNA follows: TGTGCCAGCAGTGAATCGGGGGGCGGACTCGGCACTGAAGCTTTCTTT. As protein: CASSESGGGLGTEAFF. The chain uses TRBV25-1 and TRBJ1-1; weak D call: TRBD1 (6 bases). Per germline, CDR1 MGHDK and CDR2 SYGVNS. This CDR3 has 16 residues. Trimming cost V 1 base and J 4 bases, with 16 bases left between them.

V is TRBV28 and J is TRBJ2-1, with D hard to call. The CDR3 consists of 11 residues. Germline V gives CDR1 MDHEN, CDR2 SYDVKM. V lost 8 bases and J lost 5, with 7 bases in between. For the CDR3, the DNA is TGTGCCAGCGACCGAAACAATGAGCAGTTCTTC. Its protein is CASDRNNEQFF.